One sample yielded the 21 T cell receptor beta chains listed below, sequenced in a study of blood T cell repertoires in COVID-19. Method: immunoSEQ multiplex PCR; TCRdb's copy keeps in-frame clones and lacks some. The sample consists of approximately 41,000 clones, 88% of them appearing once. Sequencing was done on a sample of peripheral blood. These TCRs come from a human donor in a cohort sampled during active COVID-19.

The chain recombines TRBV7-2 with TRBJ2-7; possible D gene TRBD2, 5 bases. Per the germline V gene, CDR1 is SGHTA and CDR2 is FQGNSA. Trimming shortened V by 5 bases and J by 3 bases, and 14 bases separated the two germline ends. The CDR3 loop spans 14 amino acids. The CDR3 protein is CASSGPERSYEQYF. The CDR3, as DNA: TGTGCCAGCAGCGGCCCAGAGCGGAGCTACGAGCAGTACTTC.

This chain joins TRBV6-5 and TRBJ2-5; no definite D call. The CDR3 loop spans 13 amino acids. Germline lookup yields CDR1 MNHEY and CDR2 SVGAGI. Trimming removed 4 bases at V and 2 bases at J, with 8 bases between. In DNA form, the CDR3 reads TGTGCCAGCAGTTTTTTCCAGCAAGAGACCCAGTACTTC. Protein: CASSFFQQETQYF.

The CDR3 coding sequence is TGTGCCAGCAGCTGGGACTGGACAGATACGCAGTATTTT. As protein: CASSWDWTDTQYF. The chain recombines TRBV7-2 with TRBJ2-3; maybe TRBD2 (6 bases). The CDR3 spans 13 residues. Trimming removed 4 bases at V and 3 bases at J, with 8 bases between. The germline CDR1 and CDR2 sequences are SGHTA and FQGNSA.

This chain links TRBV12-3 or TRBV12-4 with TRBJ1-2; 7 bases align to TRBD1. The length of the CDR3 is 13 residues. Trimming at V came to 5 bases and at J to 4 bases, leaving 4 bases not matched to a gene. DNA for the CDR3: TGTGCCAGCAGTCGGGACAGACTCTATGGCTACACCTTC. This encodes CASSRDRLYGYTF.

The V and J genes are TRBV5-5 and TRBJ2-7; perhaps TRBD1 as D (6 bases). CDR3 size: 14 residues. In germline, CDR1 is SGHKS, CDR2 YYEKEE (reference sequence). Between the trimmed V and J ends, which lost 1 base and 3 bases, there was a span of 11 bases. The CDR3 region is CASSLMGQNYEQYF. For the CDR3, the DNA is TGTGCCAGCAGCTTGATGGGACAAAACTACGAGCAGTACTTC.

This chain uses TRBV7-8 with TRBJ2-1; 9 nucleotides match TRBD2. Germline loops: CDR1 SGHVS, CDR2 FQNEAQ. J was trimmed by 6 bases and V by 1 base; bases with no gene match: 19. The CDR3 is 20 residues long. CDR3 bases: TGTGCCAGCAGCTTAGGGAGGAACATAGCGGGAGTCTCCCCAACCAATGAGCAGTTCTTC. Its protein is CASSLGRNIAGVSPTNEQFF.

V is TRBV19 and J is TRBJ2-5, with D uncertain. CDR3 length: 12 amino acids. V was clipped by 7 bases and J by 5 bases, with 11 bases between them. Germline V gives CDR1 LNHDA, CDR2 SQIVND (reference sequence). The CDR3 protein is CASMSQAETQYF. CDR3 bases: TGTGCCAGTATGAGTCAAGCTGAGACCCAGTACTTC.

V is TRBV28 and J is TRBJ2-6; D perhaps matches TRBD1 (5 bases). Trimming removed 6 bases from V and 5 bases from J, with 23 bases in between. This CDR3 region has 18 residues. Per the germline V gene, CDR1 is MDHEN and CDR2 is SYDVKM. For the CDR3, the DNA is TGTGCCAGCAGCCCCACAGGACCCCGTACGTTTAGGGCCAACGTCCTGACTTTC. This translates into CASSPTGPRTFRANVLTF.

The rearrangement joins TRBV7-8 to TRBJ1-5; D remains ambiguous. CDR3 size: 14 residues. Trimming left V 6 bases short and J 0 bases short, with 9 bases between. Germline CDR1 and CDR2: SGHVS and FQNEAQ. The chain's CDR3 is CASRLGSSNQPQHF. The CDR3 DNA reads TGTGCCAGCAGACTAGGCAGTAGCAATCAGCCCCAGCATTTT.

The chain joins TRBV11-2 to TRBJ1-2; possibly TRBD1 for D (5 bases). Germline-derived CDR1 and CDR2 are SGHAT and FQNNGV. V lost 4 bases to trimming and J lost 2 bases, with 8 bases between them. This CDR3 has 13 amino acids. The CDR3 nucleotides are TGTGCCAGCAGCTCGGACACGAACTATGGCTACACCTTC. This sequence encodes CASSSDTNYGYTF.

V is TRBV28 and J is TRBJ1-4; 11 positions match TRBD1. The CDR3 consists of 14 residues. The J segment lost 8 bases and the V segment lost 6 bases, leaving 5 bases of the junction unmatched. In germline, CDR1 is MDHEN, CDR2 SYDVKM. The CDR3 sequence is CASRRTGGDEKLFF. CDR3 coding DNA: TGTGCCAGCAGACGGACAGGGGGCGACGAAAAACTGTTTTTT.

This chain links TRBV12-5 with TRBJ2-4, with 9 bases identical to TRBD2. V shed 4 bases and J 0 bases; nucleotides not matched to a gene: 4. Germline CDR1 LGHNT, CDR2 FRNRAP. This CDR3 is 16 amino acids long. CDR3 residues: CASGSLAGLAKNIQYF. The CDR3 DNA reads TGTGCTAGTGGTTCCCTAGCGGGACTAGCCAAAAACATTCAGTACTTC.

The rearrangement joins TRBV4-1 to TRBJ2-1, with 12 nucleotides matching TRBD2. V trimming: 4 bases; J trimming: 9 bases; junction bases outside the gene matches: 13. There are 17 residues in the CDR3. Germline V gives CDR1 MGHRA, CDR2 YSYEKL. CDR3 protein: CASSPQWTSGILPEQFF. The CDR3, as DNA: TGCGCCAGCAGCCCTCAATGGACTAGCGGGATACTTCCTGAGCAGTTCTTC.

The chain carries TRBV11-3 and TRBJ2-7; tentatively, D is TRBD2 (5 bases). The CDR3 is 15 residues long. Trimming took 5 bases from V and 2 from J, leaving 16 bases between them. The germline V gene encodes CDR1 SGHNT and CDR2 YENEEA. This chain's CDR3 is CASSDYADGTYEQYF. CDR3 nucleotide sequence: TGTGCCAGCAGCGACTACGCGGACGGGACCTACGAGCAGTACTTC.

The CDR3 sequence: CASSERRASSGNTIYF. The DNA of the CDR3 is TGTGCCAGCAGTGAACGGAGGGCCTCCTCTGGAAACACCATATATTTT. The chain couples TRBV6-1 to TRBJ1-3; D call uncertain. The CDR3 loop spans 16 amino acids. Per germline, CDR1 MNHNS and CDR2 SASEGT. Deletions cut 2 bases from V and 0 bases from J, with 11 bases between.

V is TRBV11-3 and J is TRBJ1-2; D remains ambiguous. The germline gives CDR1 SGHNT, CDR2 YENEEA. CDR3 length: 13 residues. V lost 1 base and J 8 bases, leaving 11 bases between the germline ends. CDR3 sequence (DNA): TGTGCCAGCAGCTTAGTACACTGGGAGGGCTACACCTTC. Its translation is CASSLVHWEGYTF.

The rearrangement joins TRBV5-6 to TRBJ2-3, with 8 bases matching TRBD2. This CDR3 spans 15 amino acids. Germline CDR1 is SGHDT and CDR2 is YYEEEE. Trimming cost V 4 bases and J 6 bases; bases outside gene matches: 10. Here the CDR3 DNA reads TGTGCCAGCAGCCCAAGCTTGACTAGCGCTGATACGCAGTATTTT. Encoded protein: CASSPSLTSADTQYF.

The V call is TRBV9, the J call TRBJ2-7, with TRBD2 matching over 7 bases. The CDR3 is 14 residues long. V shed 8 bases, J shed 0 bases, and the junction held 8 bases outside the gene matches. Germline V gene lookup returns CDR1 SGDLS and CDR2 YYNGEE. The CDR3 sequence is CASGGRASSYEQYF. The CDR3, as DNA: TGTGCCAGTGGGGGGAGGGCCAGCTCCTACGAGCAGTACTTC.

This clone was picked up one time. The CDR3 bases are TGTGCCAGCAGCTTAGGGCGGGTTAGCAATCAGCCCCAGCATTTT. As protein: CASSLGRVSNQPQHF. The rearrangement uses TRBV7-8 and TRBJ1-5; D gene uncertain. Germline loops: CDR1 SGHVS, CDR2 FQNEAQ. V shed 1 base and J shed 0 bases, with 7 bases lying between them. The length of the CDR3 is 15 residues.

This clone has only a few counts. This sequence joins TRBV2 and TRBJ2-1; possible D gene TRBD2, 6 bases. CDR3 length equals 14 residues. Per the germline V gene, CDR1 is SNHLY and CDR2 is FYNNEI. With 8 bases removed from V and 9 bases from J, the gap between germline ends came to 20 bases. CDR3 region: CASLPGTPVGEQFF. The CDR3 DNA reads TGTGCCAGCCTCCCGGGGACTCCCGTTGGTGAGCAGTTCTTC. Full variable domain (remainder filled in from reference TRBV2 and TRBJ2-1): EPEVTQTPSHQVTQMGQEVILRCVPISNHLYFYWYRQILGQKVEFLVSFYNNEISEKSEIFDDQFSVERPDGSNFTLKIRSTKLEDSAMYFCASLPGTPVGEQFFGPGTRLTVL.

The chain couples TRBV2 to TRBJ2-7; D perhaps matches TRBD1 (5 bases). The ends were cut back, 6 bases at V and 5 bases at J, with 11 bases in the middle. CDR1 is SNHLY and CDR2 is FYNNEI in the germline V gene. This CDR3 has 12 residues. CDR3 nucleotides: TGTGCCAGCAGGGGTGAGACAGACGAGCAGTACTTC. Protein sequence: CASRGETDEQYF.